This TCR beta chain derives from a study of Ad26.COV2.S vaccination and SARS-CoV-2 variants. In germline, CDR1 is MGHRA, CDR2 YSYEKL. This CDR3 spans 15 amino acids. V dropped 10 bases and J dropped 4 bases, with 20 bases sitting between them. General study findings and limits: Relative to placebo recipients, vaccine recipients exhibited elevated spike-specific TCR breadth. Those who received vaccine or placebo ended up with similar non-spike TCR breadth.

This table comes from immunoSEQ multiplex PCR, and its TCRdb copy is limited to in-frame clones, with some not included. The sample includes about 180,000 clones, approximately 90% of them seen just once. Comment on this clone: Its antigen is not identified.

Sequencing was performed on peripheral blood, taken after recovery from COVID-19. This TCR was recovered from a human donor who had recovered from COVID-19. The rearrangement links TRBV4-1 to TRBJ2-1, with D perhaps being TRBD1 or TRBD2 (7 bases each). CDR3 sequence (DNA): TGCGCCACCTCGGGGGGCAGGGGGAAATACAATGAGCAGTTCTTC. Its protein product is CATSGGRGKYNEQFF.